This TCR beta chain was recorded in a study of shared clonotypes between healthy human individuals. Naive-designated CD8 cells lacked CD45RO, were positively enriched for CCR7, and omitted terminally differentiated effector memory CD45RA+ cells. The V gene's germline CDR1 is MNHEY and CDR2 SMNVEV (reference sequence). This CDR3 region has 14 residues. The V and J ends lost 4 bases and 3 bases respectively, with 13 bases between them. Assay: immunoSEQ multiplex PCR; the TCRdb copy retains only in-frame clones and omits some. Of about 870,000 clones listed, 80% to 95% are singletons. The sequenced sample consisted of naive CD8+ T cells sorted from blood. This TCR was sampled from a man aged 25 to 45 in good health. The rearrangement joins TRBV27 to TRBJ2-7, with D possibly TRBD2 on 6 matching bases. CDR3 region: CASSSGAGGYEQYF. CDR3 coding DNA: TGTGCCAGCAGTTCGGGAGCTGGGGGCTACGAGCAGTACTTC.